This TCR beta chain was recovered during a study of T cell repertoires in cytomegalovirus infection. Study information: Through public TCR beta signatures, both CMV infection and matching HLA type were indicated. Broader study findings: Ex vivo, HLA-C-restricted CMV-specific TCR beta clonotypes prevailed over the rest of the response.

V dropped 1 base and J dropped 1 base, with 11 bases sitting between them. This CDR3 region has 16 residues. From germline, CDR1 is SGHTA and CDR2 FQGNSA. This clonotype was seen repeatedly, ten times or more. Its specificity is unknown. From the reads, TCRdb called clonotypes with MiXCR, one entry per CDR3 protein. The sample holds roughly 320,000 distinct CDR3 sequences, more than 8% seen once. The clonotype comes from a human donor in good health (CMV status not recorded). Some clones in this sample may be carry-over from other donors' samples. Sequencing was performed on PBMCs. V usage is TRBV7-2 and J usage is TRBJ1-5; D is ambiguous. The CDR3 coding sequence is TGTGCCAGCAGCTTAGTTGCTCTGGTGAGCAATCAGCCCCAGCATTTT. Its translation: CASSLVALVSNQPQHF.